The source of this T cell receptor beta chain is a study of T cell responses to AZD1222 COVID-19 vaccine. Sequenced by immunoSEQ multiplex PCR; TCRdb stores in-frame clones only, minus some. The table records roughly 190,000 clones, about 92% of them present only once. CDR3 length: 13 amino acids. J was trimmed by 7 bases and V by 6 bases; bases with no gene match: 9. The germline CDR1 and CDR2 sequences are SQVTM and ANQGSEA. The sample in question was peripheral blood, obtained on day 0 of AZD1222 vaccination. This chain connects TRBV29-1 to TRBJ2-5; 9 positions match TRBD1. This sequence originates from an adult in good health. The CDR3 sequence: CSVRDREYGTQYF. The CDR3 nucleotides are TGCAGCGTCCGGGACAGGGAATATGGGACCCAGTACTTC.